The rows below give T cell receptor beta chains drawn from one sample of a study of cytomegalovirus exposure and HLA in healthy donors. Assay used: immunoSEQ multiplex PCR; TCRdb lists only in-frame clones, some missing. The top ten hold about 11% of the sample, which has some 130,000 clones, 65% to 90% seen once. The sample taken for sequencing was PBMCs. Receptor source: a male donor in good health and CMV-seropositive. CDR3s include the opening cysteine and the closing phenylalanine or tryptophan. A D gene is named only where the DNA matches it firmly. Clone size appears in some rows only: once, few, many, or a class for an expanded clone.

j_call v_call clone_size cdr3_length d_call cdr3_aa cdr3_nt
TRBJ2-2 TRBV19 NA 14 NA CASGTTANTGELFF TGTGCCAGTGGGACAACCGCGAACACCGGGGAGCTGTTTTTT
TRBJ2-7 TRBV5-1 NA 15 TRBD2 CASSLELAGDLEQYF TGCGCCAGCAGCTTGGAACTAGCGGGAGATCTCGAGCAGTACTTC
TRBJ2-1 TRBV6-6 NA 13 NA CASSYGTINEQFF TGTGCCAGCAGTTACGGTACTATCAATGAGCAGTTCTTC
TRBJ2-3 TRBV2 NA 15 NA CASSEALNRVNTQYF TGTGCCAGCAGTGAAGCGCTCAACAGGGTAAATACGCAGTATTTT
TRBJ2-7 TRBV9 NA 14 TRBD2 CASSPRLAGDEQYF TGTGCCAGCAGCCCCCGACTAGCGGGAGACGAGCAGTACTTC
TRBJ1-1 TRBV15 few 16 NA CATSRYRTQTNTEAFF TGTGCCACCAGCAGGTACCGGACACAGACGAACACTGAAGCTTTCTTT
TRBJ2-1 TRBV29-1 NA 13 NA CSVEERFENEQFF TGCAGCGTTGAAGAGAGGTTCGAGAATGAGCAGTTCTTC
TRBJ2-7 TRBV27 NA 13 TRBD2 CASNSGSPHEQYF TGTGCCAGCAACAGCGGGAGTCCCCACGAGCAGTACTTC
TRBJ2-3 TRBV9 NA 15 NA CASSVPQGGTDTQYF TGTGCCAGCAGCGTTCCCCAGGGGGGAACAGATACGCAGTATTTT
TRBJ2-3 TRBV28 NA 16 TRBD1 CASSLGGQGVTDTQYF TGTGCCAGCAGTCTAGGAGGACAGGGGGTAACAGATACGCAGTATTTT
TRBJ1-1 TRBV30 few 14 NA CAWRPRRGNTEAFF TGTGCCTGGAGACCGAGGAGGGGTAACACTGAAGCTTTCTTT
TRBJ2-1 TRBV27 NA 14 TRBD1 CASSYGTGGLEQFF TGTGCCAGCAGTTACGGGACAGGGGGCCTTGAGCAGTTCTTC
TRBJ1-1 TRBV30 NA 14 NA CAWRRDRMNTEAFF TGTGCCTGGAGGCGGGATAGGATGAACACTGAAGCTTTCTTT
TRBJ2-2 TRBV6-5 few 15 TRBD1 CASKPGQASTGELFF TGTGCCAGCAAGCCGGGACAGGCGAGCACCGGGGAGCTGTTTTTT
TRBJ1-5 TRBV4-3 NA 13 NA CASSQGPRQPQHF TGCGCCAGCAGCCAAGGGCCCCGTCAGCCCCAGCATTTT
TRBJ1-2 TRBV19 few 14 TRBD1 CASYPPGTGYGYTF TGTGCCAGTTACCCCCCCGGGACAGGCTATGGCTACACCTTC
TRBJ2-5 TRBV28 NA 16 TRBD2 CASSTLAERFQETQYF TGTGCCAGCAGTACACTAGCGGAGAGATTCCAAGAGACCCAGTACTTC
TRBJ2-7 TRBV9 NA 14 NA CASSAWGSTYEQYF TGTGCCAGCAGCGCCTGGGGCAGTACCTACGAGCAGTACTTC
TRBJ1-5 TRBV15 NA 14 NA CATSGRAGYQPQHF TGTGCCACCAGCGGCAGAGCGGGATATCAGCCCCAGCATTTT
TRBJ2-7 TRBV5-1 NA 15 NA CASSFQAGGPYEQYF TGCGCCAGCAGCTTTCAAGCGGGCGGACCCTACGAGCAGTACTTC
TRBJ2-7 TRBV4-3 NA 15 NA CASSQDLAGRYEQYF TGCGCCAGCAGCCAAGATTTGGCAGGGCGCTACGAGCAGTACTTC
TRBJ2-7 TRBV7-9 NA 13 NA CASSLEAVYEQYF TGTGCCAGCAGCTTAGAAGCGGTCTACGAGCAGTACTTC
TRBJ1-3 TRBV19 NA 14 TRBD1 CASSFRTGGNTIYF TGTGCCAGTAGTTTCCGGACAGGGGGAAACACCATATATTTT
TRBJ2-3 TRBV7-9 NA 14 TRBD2 CATYLLAGSFTQYF TGTGCCACCTACCTACTAGCGGGAAGTTTCACGCAGTATTTT
TRBJ2-1 TRBV7-3 NA 14 TRBD1 CASSNRGGHNEQFF TGTGCCAGCAGCAACAGGGGCGGCCACAATGAGCAGTTCTTC
TRBJ2-5 TRBV7-2 NA 15 NA CASSLTQGLQETQYF TGTGCCAGCAGCTTAACCCAGGGGCTACAAGAGACCCAGTACTTC
TRBJ2-7 TRBV5-1 NA 17 TRBD2 CASSLANPSGSTYEQYF TGCGCCAGCAGCTTGGCCAATCCTAGCGGGAGTACCTACGAGCAGTACTTC
TRBJ2-3 TRBV19 NA 14 TRBD2 CASRGGRGTDTQYF TGTGCCAGTAGGGGAGGGAGGGGTACAGATACGCAGTATTTT
TRBJ2-3 TRBV25-1 NA 18 TRBD1 CASSQTRGQWGRTDTQYF TGTGCCAGCAGTCAAACGAGGGGACAGTGGGGACGCACAGATACGCAGTATTTT
TRBJ1-3 TRBV30 NA 15 NA CAWSAHRALGNTIYF TGTGCCTGGAGTGCGCACAGGGCTCTAGGAAACACCATATATTTT
TRBJ2-1 TRBV2 few 14 NA CASSKTSLVDEQFF TGTGCCAGCAGTAAGACTAGTCTCGTCGATGAGCAGTTCTTC
TRBJ1-2 TRBV28 NA 14 TRBD1 CASRTGGPGDGYTF TGTGCCAGCAGGACAGGGGGTCCCGGCGATGGCTACACCTTC
TRBJ1-1 TRBV4-3 few 13 TRBD1 CASSQYRGTEAFF TGCGCCAGCAGCCAATACAGGGGAACTGAAGCTTTCTTT
TRBJ2-3 TRBV28 NA 13 TRBD2 CASSSGRADTQYF TGTGCCAGCAGTTCGGGGAGGGCAGATACGCAGTATTTT
TRBJ2-7 TRBV27 once 17 TRBD2 CASSFFPTSGNTYEQYF TGTGCCAGCAGTTTTTTTCCGACTAGCGGGAATACCTACGAGCAGTACTTC
TRBJ1-1 TRBV5-1 NA 15 TRBD1 CASSFGTGMNTEAFF TGCGCCAGCAGCTTCGGGACAGGAATGAACACTGAAGCTTTCTTT
TRBJ2-7 TRBV5-3 NA 17 TRBD2 CARSLVSLAGVSYEQYF TGTGCCAGAAGCTTGGTGTCCCTAGCGGGAGTCTCCTACGAGCAGTACTTC
TRBJ2-2 TRBV19 few 16 NA CASSQTTGTPTGELFF TGTGCCAGTAGTCAAACAACCGGGACACCTACCGGGGAGCTGTTTTTT
TRBJ2-5 TRBV5-1 NA 16 TRBD2 CASTLGPAGGSREQYF TGCGCCAGCACCCTAGGCCCAGCGGGAGGGTCCCGGGAGCAGTACTTC
TRBJ2-4 TRBV6-5 NA 14 NA CASSSTTTKNIQYF TGTGCCAGCAGTTCGACGACAACTAAAAACATTCAGTACTTC
TRBJ2-1 TRBV11-2 once 17 TRBD2 CASSLEASGHSYNEQFF TGTGCCAGCAGCTTAGAGGCTAGCGGCCACTCCTACAATGAGCAGTTCTTC
TRBJ1-1 TRBV7-9 NA 13 NA CASGGVMNTEAFF TGTGCCAGCGGGGGGGTCATGAACACTGAAGCTTTCTTT
TRBJ1-4 TRBV19 NA 14 TRBD1 CASRQGPTNEKLFF TGTGCCAGTAGACAGGGGCCCACTAATGAAAAACTGTTTTTT
TRBJ2-1 TRBV10-3 once 13 TRBD2 CAISPGGRNEQFF TGTGCCATCAGTCCGGGAGGGAGGAATGAGCAGTTCTTC
TRBJ2-7 TRBV25-1 NA 16 TRBD2 CASSAFLAGGAYEQYF TGTGCCAGCAGTGCATTTCTAGCGGGAGGGGCCTACGAGCAGTACTTC
TRBJ1-1 TRBV7-3 NA 15 NA CASSLYGGPNTEAFF TGTGCCAGCAGCTTATATGGGGGCCCGAACACTGAAGCTTTCTTT
TRBJ2-1 TRBV9 NA 14 NA CASSDGGIYNEQFF TGTGCCAGCAGCGACGGCGGTATTTACAATGAGCAGTTCTTC
TRBJ1-4 TRBV5-5 NA 13 NA CASSLDRDEKLFF TGTGCCAGCAGCTTGGACAGGGATGAAAAACTGTTTTTT
TRBJ1-5 TRBV7-6 few 13 NA CASSLQGRQPQHF TGTGCCAGCAGCCTACAGGGCCGTCAGCCCCAGCATTTT
TRBJ2-7 TRBV2 NA 12 TRBD1 CAISTGAYEQYF TGTGCCATCTCTACAGGGGCCTACGAGCAGTACTTC
TRBJ2-7 TRBV7-2 few 14 TRBD2 CASSFPREGQEQYF TGTGCCAGCAGCTTCCCCCGGGAGGGCCAAGAGCAGTACTTC
TRBJ2-3 TRBV19 once 16 TRBD2 CASSIIAGSGTDTQYF TGTGCCAGTAGTATTATAGCGGGATCGGGCACAGATACGCAGTATTTT
TRBJ2-3 TRBV29-1 NA 13 NA CSVELGASDTQYF TGCAGCGTTGAATTAGGAGCGTCCGATACGCAGTATTTT
TRBJ2-2 TRBV5-1 NA 16 TRBD2 CASTGLAGTNTGELFF TGCGCCAGCACGGGACTAGCGGGCACGAACACCGGGGAGCTGTTTTTT
TRBJ2-7 TRBV4-3 NA 17 TRBD1 CASSQVLFGQGAYEQYF TGCGCCAGCAGCCAAGTGCTATTCGGACAGGGCGCCTACGAGCAGTACTTC